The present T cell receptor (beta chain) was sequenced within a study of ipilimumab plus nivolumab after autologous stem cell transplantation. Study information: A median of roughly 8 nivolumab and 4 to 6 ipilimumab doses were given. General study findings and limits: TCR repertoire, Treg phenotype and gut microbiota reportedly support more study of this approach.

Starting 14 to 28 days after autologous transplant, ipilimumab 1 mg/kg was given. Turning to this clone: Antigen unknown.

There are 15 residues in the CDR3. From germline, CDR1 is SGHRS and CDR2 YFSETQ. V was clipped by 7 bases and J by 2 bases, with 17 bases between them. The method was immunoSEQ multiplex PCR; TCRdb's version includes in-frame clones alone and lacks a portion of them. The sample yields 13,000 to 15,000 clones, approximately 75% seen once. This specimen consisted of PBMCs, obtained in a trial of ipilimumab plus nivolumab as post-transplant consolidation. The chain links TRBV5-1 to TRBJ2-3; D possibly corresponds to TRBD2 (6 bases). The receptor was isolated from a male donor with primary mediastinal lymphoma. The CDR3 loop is CASGSVGGLTDTQYF. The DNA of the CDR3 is TGCGCCAGCGGCTCGGTGGGAGGCCTCACAGATACGCAGTATTTT.